The source of this TCR beta chain is a study of blood T cells in healthy people across ages. Study observations and caveats: Strong correlation existed between TCR beta diversity and naive T cell percentage. Versus aged donors, long-lived donors had higher diversity and more naive CD4+ cells.

Isolated PBMCs totaled at least 6.5 million in each sample. Samples each had at least 5 micrograms of total RNA extracted. With a J-beta primer mix and a sample-barcoded 5' primer, a second PCR ran 7 to 11 cycles. TCRdb processed the 5' RACE reads anew with MiXCR; each CDR3 protein has one entry. Here the sample spans about a million distinct CDR3 sequences, about 53% being singletons. V lost 4 bases to trimming and J lost 8 bases, with 2 bases between them. The germline V gene has CDR1 MGHRA and CDR2 YSYEKL. This CDR3 has 10 residues. With regard to this clonotype: The antigen remains undetermined.

The V gene is TRBV4-1, the J gene TRBJ2-2, with D unclear. This TCR derives from a woman aged 60 to 75 in good health. Sequencing used blood. CDR3 loop: CASSRGELFF. The CDR3 DNA reads as TGCGCCAGCAGCCGAGGGGAGCTGTTTTTT.